The T cell receptor (beta chain) under discussion was sequenced for a study of T cells in localized non-small cell lung cancer. Study observations and caveats: Patients showing higher blood T cell density tended to see longer overall survival. A single tumor region was sequenced, leaving heterogeneity possible. A median of approximately 54 clones ranked among the top 100 in tumor appeared in adjacent lung.

This clone has only one observation. No antigen is known for it. V gave up 3 bases and J gave up 5 bases, with 16 bases separating them. The CDR3 sequence is 16 residues long. The V gene's germline CDR1 is KGHSH and CDR2 LQKENI. Generated by immunoSEQ multiplex PCR, the TCRdb table keeps only in-frame clones and is missing some. Here the sample spans tens of thousands of clones, about nine tenths being singletons. The sample in question was peripheral blood, obtained before any cancer treatment. The chain carries TRBV18 and TRBJ2-2, with D possibly called TRBD1 or TRBD2 (5 bases each). This clonotype was sampled from a man aged 35 to 69 with stage I squamous cell lung carcinoma. CDR3: CASSPRDPINTGELFF. DNA of the CDR3: TGTGCCAGCTCACCCCGGGACCCGATTAATACCGGGGAGCTGTTTTTT.